The 6 T cell receptor beta chains given below trace back to one sample, sequenced in a study of OX40 agonist ivuxolimab in advanced cancers. The data were produced by immunoSEQ multiplex PCR, yet TCRdb's version contains in-frame clones alone and is incomplete. The repertoire has about 25,000 clones, around 86% of them found once; the top ten carry roughly two fifths. This sample comprised CD4+ or CD8+ T cells sorted from blood, obtained in a trial of the OX40 agonist ivuxolimab. These receptors all stem from an adult with an advanced solid tumor such as melanoma, head and neck, liver or kidney cancer.

DNA for the CDR3: TGTGCCAGTAGTATAGGGGGGGTGGGCTACGAGCAGTACTTC. It encodes CASSIGGVGYEQYF. This chain connects TRBV19 to TRBJ2-7; perhaps TRBD2 as D (6 bases). The CDR3 has 14 residues. Germline V gene data show CDR1 as LNHDA and CDR2 as SQIVND (reference sequence). V was shortened by 1 base and J by 3 bases, with 10 bases between the two germline ends.

The chain recombines TRBV9 with TRBJ2-1; D tentatively fits TRBD1 or TRBD2 (5 bases each). Deletions cut 4 bases from V and 2 bases from J, with 16 bases between. Looked up from germline, CDR1 is SGDLS and CDR2 is YYNGEE. The CDR3 loop spans 16 amino acids. The CDR3 bases are TGTGCCAGCAGCCCTGGATTGGGGGTGACCTACAATGAGCAGTTCTTC. It encodes CASSPGLGVTYNEQFF.

This rearrangement joins TRBV6-1 to TRBJ1-3, with D uncertain. The CDR3 has 15 residues. Between the trimmed V and J ends, which lost 1 base and 2 bases, there was a span of 9 bases. CDR1 MNHNS and CDR2 SASEGT come from the germline V gene. In DNA, the CDR3 is TGTGCCAGCAGTGAAGGGGAAACTGCTGGAAACACCATATATTTT. Its protein is CASSEGETAGNTIYF.

V and J are TRBV27 and TRBJ2-2; maybe TRBD1 (6 bases). Trimming took 1 base from V and 0 from J, leaving 6 bases between them. The V gene's germline CDR1 is MNHEY and CDR2 SMNVEV (reference sequence). The CDR3 loop spans 15 amino acids. CDR3 nucleotide sequence: TGTGCCAGCAGTTTATACAGGGCGAACACCGGGGAGCTGTTTTTT. Its protein product is CASSLYRANTGELFF.

This clone was observed once. This sequence joins TRBV15 and TRBJ1-3; D is undetermined. There are 16 residues in the CDR3. Germline V gives CDR1 LNHNV, CDR2 YYDKDF (reference sequence). V gave up 7 bases and J gave up 0 bases, with 16 bases separating them. The CDR3 loop is CATTDGSILSGNTIYF. In DNA, the CDR3 is TGTGCCACCACGGACGGATCCATACTCTCTGGAAACACCATATATTTT. Full variable domain (remainder filled in from reference TRBV15 and TRBJ1-3): DAMVIQNPRYQVTQFGKPVTLSCSQTLNHNVMYWYQQKSSQAPKLLFHYYDKDFNNEADTPDNFQSRRPNTSFCFLDIRSPGLGDTAMYLCATTDGSILSGNTIYFGEGSWLTVV.

This sequence joins TRBV10-1 and TRBJ2-7; D is unresolved. Trimming shortened V by 4 bases and J by 0 bases, and 10 bases separated the two germline ends. Germline V gene sequence: CDR1 WNHNN, CDR2 SYGVQD (reference sequence). This CDR3 has 14 amino acids. In DNA, the CDR3 is TGCGCCAGCAGTGTTCTACCGGGCTCCTACGAGCAGTACTTC. Translation: CASSVLPGSYEQYF.